This T cell receptor beta chain is from a study of vaccination and CD4 T cells after COVID-19. Study-level information: Control wells got either CEFX epitopes, HIV-1 Nef peptides, or no peptide at all.

Only a few counts were recorded for this clonotype. Its antigen remains unidentified. Treatment specified: approximately nine-day PBMC culture with coronavirus spike peptide pools or control peptides (ViraFEST assay). Cultured CD4+ T-cell DNA underwent Oncomine TCR Beta short-read sequencing. Via MiXCR, TCRdb re-called the PCR reads, giving one row per CDR3 protein. Of 20,000 to 25,000 distinct CDR3 sequences listed, about 59% are singletons. This CDR3 contains 16 residues. The germline V and J ends were trimmed by 2 bases and 4 bases, with 14 bases remaining between them. CDR1 and CDR2 (germline): MRHNA, SNTAGT.

The receptor comes from a human donor who had recovered from COVID-19. V and J are TRBV6-4 and TRBJ2-2; a possible D gene is TRBD1 (5 bases). Sequenced input: CD4+ T cells from blood, cultured in vitro. The CDR3 bases are TGTGCCAGCAGTGACAGCTACAGGTTTTTCACCGGGGAGCTGTTTTTT. Its protein is CASSDSYRFFTGELFF.